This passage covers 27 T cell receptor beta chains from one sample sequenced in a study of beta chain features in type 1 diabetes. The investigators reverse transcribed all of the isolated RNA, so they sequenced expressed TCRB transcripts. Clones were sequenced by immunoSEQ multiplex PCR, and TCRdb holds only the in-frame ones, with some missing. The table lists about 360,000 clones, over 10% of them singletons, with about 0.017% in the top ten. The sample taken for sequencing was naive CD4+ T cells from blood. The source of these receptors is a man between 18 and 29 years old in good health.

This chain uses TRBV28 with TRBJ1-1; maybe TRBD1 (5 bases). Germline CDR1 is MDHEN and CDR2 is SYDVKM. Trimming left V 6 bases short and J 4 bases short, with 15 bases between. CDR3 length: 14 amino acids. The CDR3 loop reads CASSPPGVGTEAFF. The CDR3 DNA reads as TGTGCCAGCAGCCCGCCGGGGGTGGGCACTGAAGCTTTCTTT.

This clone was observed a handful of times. CDR3 in DNA: TGTGCCTGGAGTGGAGGGGGCGATAACTATGGCTACACCTTC. This translates into CAWSGGGDNYGYTF. V usage is TRBV30 and J usage is TRBJ1-2; the match to TRBD1 covers 7 bases. V lost 1 base and J lost 1; bases outside the gene matches: 3. This CDR3 comprises 14 residues. Germline loops: CDR1 GTSNPN, CDR2 SVGIG (reference sequence).

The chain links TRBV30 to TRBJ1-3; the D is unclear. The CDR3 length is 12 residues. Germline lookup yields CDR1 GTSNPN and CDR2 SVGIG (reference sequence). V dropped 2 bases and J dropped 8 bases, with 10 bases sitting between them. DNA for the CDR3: TGTGCCTGGAGTATGGGTGCGGACACCATATATTTT. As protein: CAWSMGADTIYF.

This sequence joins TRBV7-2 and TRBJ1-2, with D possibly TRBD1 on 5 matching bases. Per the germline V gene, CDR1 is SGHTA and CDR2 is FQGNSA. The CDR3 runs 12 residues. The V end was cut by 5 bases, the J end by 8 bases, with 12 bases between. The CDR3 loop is CASSPGGGGYTF. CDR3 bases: TGTGCCAGCAGCCCCGGGGGAGGAGGCTACACCTTC.

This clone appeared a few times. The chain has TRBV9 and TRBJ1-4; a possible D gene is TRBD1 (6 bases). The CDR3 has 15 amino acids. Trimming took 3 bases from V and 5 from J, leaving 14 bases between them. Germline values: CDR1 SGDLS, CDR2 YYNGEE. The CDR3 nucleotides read TGTGCCAGCAGCGCGAGAACAGGGCTGAATGAAAAACTGTTTTTT. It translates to CASSARTGLNEKLFF.

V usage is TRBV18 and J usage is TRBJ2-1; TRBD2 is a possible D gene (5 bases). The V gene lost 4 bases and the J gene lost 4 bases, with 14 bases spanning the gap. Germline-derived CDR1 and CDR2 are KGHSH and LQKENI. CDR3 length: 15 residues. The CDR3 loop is CASSLGAVQYNEQFF. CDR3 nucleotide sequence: TGTGCCAGCTCACTAGGAGCGGTTCAATACAATGAGCAGTTCTTC.

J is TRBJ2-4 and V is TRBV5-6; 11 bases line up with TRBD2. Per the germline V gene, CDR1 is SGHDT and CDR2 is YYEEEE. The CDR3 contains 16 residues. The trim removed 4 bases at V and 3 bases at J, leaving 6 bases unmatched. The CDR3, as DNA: TGTGCCAGCAGCCCTATACTAGCGGGAGACAAAAACATTCAGTACTTC. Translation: CASSPILAGDKNIQYF.

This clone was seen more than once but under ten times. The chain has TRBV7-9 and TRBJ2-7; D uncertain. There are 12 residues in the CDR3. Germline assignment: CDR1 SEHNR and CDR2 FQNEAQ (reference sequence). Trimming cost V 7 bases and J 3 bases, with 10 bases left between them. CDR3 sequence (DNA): TGTGCCAGCACCCTAAGGAGCTACGAGCAGTACTTC. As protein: CASTLRSYEQYF.

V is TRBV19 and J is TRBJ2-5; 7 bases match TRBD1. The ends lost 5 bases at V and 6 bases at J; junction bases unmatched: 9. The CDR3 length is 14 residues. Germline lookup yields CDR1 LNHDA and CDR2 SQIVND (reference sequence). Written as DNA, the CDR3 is TGTGCCAGTAGTGCGCGACAGGGAGTACAGACCCAGTACTTC. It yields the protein CASSARQGVQTQYF.

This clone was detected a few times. CDR3 protein: CASSPPRSASYEQYF. The CDR3 region has the DNA TGTGCCAGCTCACCCCCCAGGTCCGCCTCCTACGAGCAGTACTTC. The chain employs TRBV18 and TRBJ2-7; no definite D call. Trimming took 3 bases from V and 0 from J, leaving 12 bases between them. Germline V gene sequence: CDR1 KGHSH, CDR2 LQKENI. CDR3 length: 15 residues.

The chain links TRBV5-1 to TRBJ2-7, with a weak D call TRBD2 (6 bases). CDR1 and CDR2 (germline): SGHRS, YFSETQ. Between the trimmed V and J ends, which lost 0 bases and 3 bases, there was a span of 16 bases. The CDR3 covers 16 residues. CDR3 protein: CASSLGFGSLNYEQYF. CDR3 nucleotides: TGCGCCAGCAGCTTGGGGTTCGGGAGCCTCAACTACGAGCAGTACTTC.

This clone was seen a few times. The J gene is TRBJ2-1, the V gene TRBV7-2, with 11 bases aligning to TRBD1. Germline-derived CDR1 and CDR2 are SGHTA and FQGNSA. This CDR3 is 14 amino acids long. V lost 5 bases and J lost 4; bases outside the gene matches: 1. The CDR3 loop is CASSRDRGYNEQFF. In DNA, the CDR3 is TGTGCCAGCAGCAGGGACAGGGGGTACAATGAGCAGTTCTTC.

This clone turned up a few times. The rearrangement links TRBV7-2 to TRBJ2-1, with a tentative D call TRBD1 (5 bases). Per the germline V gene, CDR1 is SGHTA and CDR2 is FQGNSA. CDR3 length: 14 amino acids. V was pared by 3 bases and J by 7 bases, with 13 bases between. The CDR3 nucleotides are TGTGCCAGCAGCTTGGGTCAGGGCTGGAATGAGCAGTTCTTC. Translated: CASSLGQGWNEQFF.

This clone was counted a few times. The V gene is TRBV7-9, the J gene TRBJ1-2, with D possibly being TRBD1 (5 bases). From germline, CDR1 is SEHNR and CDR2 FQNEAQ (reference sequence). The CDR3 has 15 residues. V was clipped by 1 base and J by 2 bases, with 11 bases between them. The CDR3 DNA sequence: TGTGCCAGCAGCTTAGGCGCGGGGGGAAACTATGGCTACACCTTC. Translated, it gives CASSLGAGGNYGYTF.

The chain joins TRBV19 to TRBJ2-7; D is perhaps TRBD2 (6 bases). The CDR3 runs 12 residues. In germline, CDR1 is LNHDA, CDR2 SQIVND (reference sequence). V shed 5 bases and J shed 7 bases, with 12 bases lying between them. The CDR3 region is CASSSTRGEQYF. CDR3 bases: TGTGCCAGTAGTTCGACGCGGGGAGAGCAGTACTTC.

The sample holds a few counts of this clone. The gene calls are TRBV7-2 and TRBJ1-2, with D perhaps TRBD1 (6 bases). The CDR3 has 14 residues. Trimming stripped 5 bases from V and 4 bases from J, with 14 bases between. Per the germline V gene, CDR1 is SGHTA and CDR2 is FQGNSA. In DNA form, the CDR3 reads TGTGCCAGCAGCACGGTGACAGGCGTCTATGGCTACACCTTC. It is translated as CASSTVTGVYGYTF.

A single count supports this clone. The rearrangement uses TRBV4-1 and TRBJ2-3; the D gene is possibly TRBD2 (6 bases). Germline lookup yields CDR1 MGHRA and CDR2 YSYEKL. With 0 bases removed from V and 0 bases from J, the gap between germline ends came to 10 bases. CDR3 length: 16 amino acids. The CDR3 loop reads CASSQDRLASTDTQYF. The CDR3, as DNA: TGCGCCAGCAGCCAAGATAGGCTAGCGAGCACAGATACGCAGTATTTT.

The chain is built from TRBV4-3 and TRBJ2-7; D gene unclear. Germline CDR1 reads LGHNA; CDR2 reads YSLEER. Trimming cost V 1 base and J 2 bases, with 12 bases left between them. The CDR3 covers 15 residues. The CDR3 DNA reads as TGCGCCAGCAGCCAAGTCCGAACAGCACCCTACGAGCAGTACTTC. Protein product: CASSQVRTAPYEQYF.

CDR3 amino acids: CASSYSILTANYGYTF. For the CDR3, the DNA is TGTGCCAGCAGTTACTCGATTCTCACAGCTAACTATGGCTACACCTTC. J is TRBJ1-2 and V is TRBV6-5; D is ambiguous. The V gene lost 0 bases and the J gene lost 0 bases, with 11 bases spanning the gap. CDR3 size: 16 residues. CDR1 MNHEY and CDR2 SVGAGI come from the germline V gene.

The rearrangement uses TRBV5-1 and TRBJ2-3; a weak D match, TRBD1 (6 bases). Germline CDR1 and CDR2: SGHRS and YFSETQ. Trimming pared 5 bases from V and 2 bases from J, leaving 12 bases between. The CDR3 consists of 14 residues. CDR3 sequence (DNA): TGCGCCAGCAGTAACCGACAGGCCACAGATACGCAGTATTTT. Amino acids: CASSNRQATDTQYF.

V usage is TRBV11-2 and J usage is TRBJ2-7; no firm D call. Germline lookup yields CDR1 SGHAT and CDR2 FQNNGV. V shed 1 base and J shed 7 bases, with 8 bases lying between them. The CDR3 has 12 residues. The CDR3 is CASSLVRWEQYF. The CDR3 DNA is TGTGCCAGCAGCTTAGTACGGTGGGAGCAGTACTTC. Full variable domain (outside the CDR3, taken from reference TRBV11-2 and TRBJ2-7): EAGVAQSPRYKIIEKRQSVAFWCNPISGHATLYWYQQILGQGPKLLIQFQNNGVVDDSQLPKDRFSAERLKGVDSTLKIQPAKLEDSAVYLCASSLVRWEQYFGPGTRLTVT.

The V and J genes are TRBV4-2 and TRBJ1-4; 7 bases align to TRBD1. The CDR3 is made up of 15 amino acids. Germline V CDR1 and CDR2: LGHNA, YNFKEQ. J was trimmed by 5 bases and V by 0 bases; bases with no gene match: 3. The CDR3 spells CASSQDGTANEKLFF. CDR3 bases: TGTGCCAGCAGCCAAGATGGGACAGCGAATGAAAAACTGTTTTTT.

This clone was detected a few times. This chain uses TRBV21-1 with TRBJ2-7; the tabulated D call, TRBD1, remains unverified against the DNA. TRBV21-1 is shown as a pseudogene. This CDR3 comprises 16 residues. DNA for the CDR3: TGTGCCAGCTGGCTCAAGAGACAGGATCGTCCCTACGAGCAGTACTTC. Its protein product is CASWLKRQDRPYEQYF.

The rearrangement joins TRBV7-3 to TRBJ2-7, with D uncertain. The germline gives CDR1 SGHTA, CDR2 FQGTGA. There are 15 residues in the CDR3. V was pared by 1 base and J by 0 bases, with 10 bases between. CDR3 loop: CASSLNGASSYEQYF. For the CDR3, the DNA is TGTGCCAGCAGCTTAAACGGAGCTAGCTCCTACGAGCAGTACTTC.

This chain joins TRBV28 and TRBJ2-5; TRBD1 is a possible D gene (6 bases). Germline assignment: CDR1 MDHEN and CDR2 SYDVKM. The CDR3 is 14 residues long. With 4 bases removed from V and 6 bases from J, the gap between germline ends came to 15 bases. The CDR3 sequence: CASSSLTGSKTQYF. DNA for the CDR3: TGTGCCAGCAGTTCTCTTACAGGGTCGAAGACCCAGTACTTC. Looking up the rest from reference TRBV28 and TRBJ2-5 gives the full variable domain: DVKVTQSSRYLVKRTGEKVFLECVQDMDHENMFWYRQDPGLGLRLIYFSYDVKMKEKGDIPEGYSVSREKKERFSLILESASTNQTSMYLCASSSLTGSKTQYFGPGTRLLVL.

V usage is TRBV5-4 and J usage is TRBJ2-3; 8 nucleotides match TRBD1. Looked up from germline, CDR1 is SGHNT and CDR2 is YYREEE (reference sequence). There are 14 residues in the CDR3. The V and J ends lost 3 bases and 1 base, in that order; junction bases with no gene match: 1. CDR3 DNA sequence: TGTGCCAGCAGCTCGACAGGGGGCACAGATACGCAGTATTTT. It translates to CASSSTGGTDTQYF.

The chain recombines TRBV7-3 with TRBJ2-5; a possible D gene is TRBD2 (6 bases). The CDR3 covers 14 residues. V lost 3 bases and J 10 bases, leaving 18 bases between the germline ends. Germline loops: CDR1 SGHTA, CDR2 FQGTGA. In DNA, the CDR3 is TGTGCCAGCAGCTTTGGACTAACTCCTGGGGACCAGTACTTC. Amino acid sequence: CASSFGLTPGDQYF.